The 28 T cell receptor beta chains below come from one sample, sequenced in a study of blood T cells in healthy people across ages. A second PCR, run for roughly 7 to 11 cycles, used a sample-barcoded 5' primer plus a J-beta primer mix. TCRdb itself ran the 5' RACE reads through MiXCR, one entry per CDR3 protein. The table lists over 1,200,000 distinct CDR3 sequences, 59% of them singletons. The sequencing input was blood. The origin of the receptors is a man younger than 30 in good health.

DNA for the CDR3: TGTGCCACCAGCGGACAGACAGGGCCCTATGGCTACACCTTC. Protein sequence: CATSGQTGPYGYTF. This chain uses TRBV15 with TRBJ1-2, with 7 positions matching TRBD1. V lost 5 bases and J lost 4; bases outside the gene matches: 7. The germline CDR1 and CDR2 sequences are LNHNV and YYDKDF (reference sequence). This CDR3 comprises 14 residues.

This chain connects TRBV6-5 to TRBJ2-2; perhaps TRBD2 as D (5 bases). This CDR3 is built from 14 residues. Germline CDR1 MNHEY, CDR2 SVGAGI. V lost 2 bases, J lost 4 bases, and 8 bases lay in between. CDR3 sequence reads: CASSYDRGTGELFF. In nucleotides, the CDR3 is TGTGCCAGCAGTTACGACCGGGGCACCGGGGAGCTGTTTTTT.

Only a few counts were recorded for this clonotype. This rearrangement joins TRBV5-1 to TRBJ2-7; 8 nucleotides agree with TRBD2. The CDR3 has 14 residues. Germline values: CDR1 SGHRS, CDR2 YFSETQ. J was trimmed by 2 bases and V by 4 bases; bases with no gene match: 5. The CDR3 sequence: CASSISGGTYEQYF. The CDR3 DNA reads as TGCGCCAGCAGCATAAGCGGGGGAACCTACGAGCAGTACTTC.

The chain employs TRBV5-5 and TRBJ1-4; tentative D call: TRBD1 (6 bases). V was clipped by 3 bases and J by 0 bases, with 18 bases between them. Germline loops: CDR1 SGHKS, CDR2 YYEKEE (reference sequence). The CDR3 is 18 amino acids. The DNA of the CDR3 is TGTGCCAGCAGCTGGCGACAGGCCGGGGCCGCAACTAATGAAAAACTGTTTTTT. Translating gives CASSWRQAGAATNEKLFF.

The J gene is TRBJ2-7, the V gene TRBV12-3 or TRBV12-4; 13 nucleotides line up with TRBD2. The V segment lost 3 bases and the J segment 4 bases; nucleotides outside the gene matches: 3. This CDR3 region has 15 residues. The CDR3 protein is CASSFVLAGGYEQYF. DNA of the CDR3: TGTGCCAGCAGTTTTGTACTAGCGGGAGGGTACGAGCAGTACTTC.

CDR3 protein: CASSSQTGRLDEAFF. The CDR3 DNA is TGTGCCAGCAGCTCACAAACAGGCAGACTCGACGAAGCTTTCTTT. V gene TRBV7-2 combines with J gene TRBJ1-1, with D possibly being TRBD1 (5 bases). Trimming removed 4 bases at V and 8 bases at J, with 20 bases between. Germline CDR1 SGHTA, CDR2 FQGNSA. This CDR3 region has 15 residues. The full variable domain, rest sourced from reference TRBV7-2 and TRBJ1-1, is GAGVSQSPSNKVTEKGKDVELRCDPISGHTALYWYRQSLGQGLEFLIYFQGNSAPDKSGLPSDRFSAERTGGSVSTLTIQRTQQEDSAVYLCASSSQTGRLDEAFFGQGTRLTVV.

Turning to this clonotype: One end of the junction does not line up with germline, which may come from a read error. This sequence joins TRBV7-7 and TRBJ2-7; TRBD2 agrees at 12 bases. The end of the DNA aligns better with TRBJ2-5, so the J call may be wrong. The CDR3 is 15 residues long. Germline V gene sequence: CDR1 SSHAT, CDR2 FNYEAQ (reference sequence). Here the CDR3 reads CASSDGLAGRETQYF. The CDR3 DNA reads TGTGCTAGCAGCGACGGACTAGCGGGGCGAGAGACCCAGTACTTC.

This chain uses TRBV7-9 with TRBJ1-1; 7 bases are a match to TRBD1. CDR1 SEHNR and CDR2 FQNEAQ come from the germline V gene (reference sequence). V was pared by 2 bases and J by 3 bases, with 6 bases of the junction left unmatched. This CDR3 has 15 amino acids. The CDR3 DNA is TGTGCCAGCAGCTTATCCGGACAGGAAGACACTGAAGCTTTCTTT. Its protein is CASSLSGQEDTEAFF.

The chain combines TRBV29-1 with TRBJ2-3, with D unclear. Looked up from germline, CDR1 is SQVTM and CDR2 is ANQGSEA. Deletions cut 7 bases from V and 5 bases from J, with 16 bases between. CDR3 length: 13 residues. CDR3: CSALKELGDTQYF. The CDR3 coding sequence is TGCAGCGCCCTAAAGGAGCTGGGAGATACGCAGTATTTT.

The chain employs TRBV4-3 and TRBJ2-3, with D tentatively TRBD1 (6 bases). Germline lookup yields CDR1 LGHNA and CDR2 YSLEER. The CDR3 is 17 residues long. Trimming stripped 4 bases from V and 2 bases from J, with 19 bases between. CDR3: CASSRGTPTANTDTQYF. The CDR3 DNA is TGCGCCAGCAGCCGGGGGACACCGACAGCCAACACAGATACGCAGTATTTT.

This clonotype appeared a few times. A junction boundary mismatches the germline segment, possibly from a read error. This chain joins TRBV27 and TRBJ2-7, with 7 bases matching TRBD1. In germline, CDR1 is MNHEY, CDR2 SMNVEV (reference sequence). This CDR3 has 15 residues. CDR3: CASSFSGGSNYEQYF. For the CDR3, the DNA is TGTGCTAGCAGTTTCTCAGGGGGATCGAACTACGAGCAGTACTTC.

V and J are TRBV4-1 and TRBJ2-7, with TRBD1 as a possible D gene (8 bases). The CDR3 totals 14 residues. Germline V gives CDR1 MGHRA, CDR2 YSYEKL. The V end was cut by 3 bases, the J end by 3 bases, with 12 bases between. The CDR3 sequence: CASSHTGGGYEQYF. The DNA of the CDR3 is TGCGCCAGCAGCCATACAGGGGGGGGCTACGAGCAGTACTTC.

This clonotype turned up a few times. The chain recombines TRBV6-5 with TRBJ2-1, with TRBD1 identical over 8 bases. Gene TRBJ2-7 matches the end of the DNA better, so the J call may be wrong. Germline V gene sequence: CDR1 MNHEY, CDR2 SVGAGI. This CDR3 has 14 residues. CDR3 nucleotides: TGTGCCAGCAGCCCGGACAGGGCCTACAATGAGCAGTACTTC. Amino acid sequence: CASSPDRAYNEQYF.

The chain joins TRBV11-2 to TRBJ1-5, with D unclear. The germline V gene encodes CDR1 SGHAT and CDR2 FQNNGV. The V gene lost 4 bases and the J gene lost 1 base, with 8 bases spanning the gap. This CDR3 region has 14 residues. The CDR3 loop reads CASSWGSSNQPQHF. For the CDR3, the DNA is TGTGCCAGCAGCTGGGGATCGAGCAATCAGCCCCAGCATTTT.

This clonotype showed up just a few times. The chain links TRBV20-1 to TRBJ2-5; weak D call: TRBD2 (6 bases). V lost 0 bases, J lost 1 base, and 18 bases lay in between. The CDR3 consists of 17 residues. The V gene's germline CDR1 is DFQATT and CDR2 SNEGSKA (reference sequence). CDR3 amino acids: CSARDPLSGGSQETQYF. CDR3 sequence (DNA): TGCAGTGCTAGAGATCCCCTTAGTGGGGGGAGCCAAGAGACCCAGTACTTC.

The chain combines TRBV4-1 with TRBJ1-4; D not resolved. V lost 0 bases and J 8 bases, leaving 13 bases between the germline ends. Germline V gene data show CDR1 as MGHRA and CDR2 as YSYEKL. CDR3 length: 15 amino acids. As DNA, the CDR3 is TGCGCCAGCAGCCAAGATCCAGGAGAATGGGAAAAACTGTTTTTT. Its translation is CASSQDPGEWEKLFF.

V and J are TRBV11-2 and TRBJ2-4; 7 bases map to TRBD2. The J call may be incorrect, as the DNA end agrees better with TRBJ2-7. The CDR3 has 13 residues. From germline, CDR1 is SGHAT and CDR2 FQNNGV. CDR3 sequence reads: CASSSTSAYEQYF. The CDR3 DNA reads TGTGCCAGCAGCTCCACTAGCGCCTACGAGCAGTACTTC.

The chain links TRBV20-1 to TRBJ1-5; D remains ambiguous. Germline CDR1 DFQATT, CDR2 SNEGSKA (reference sequence). V lost 6 bases, J lost 7 bases, and 28 bases lay in between. The CDR3 is made up of 17 amino acids. In nucleotides, the CDR3 is TGCAGTGCCCCTGCCTCGCCCTCGACCGGCCTATGGCAGCCCCAGCATTTT. Its protein product is CSAPASPSTGLWQPQHF.

This chain links TRBV5-1 with TRBJ2-2; D gene uncertain. This CDR3 is 12 amino acids long. Trimming removed 4 bases from V and 7 bases from J, with 8 bases in between. CDR1 SGHRS and CDR2 YFSETQ come from the germline V gene. CDR3 sequence (DNA): TGCGCCAGCAGCCCGTACGGCGGGGAGCTGTTTTTT. Translated, it gives CASSPYGGELFF.

This clonotype was observed a handful of times. The chain couples TRBV4-2 to TRBJ1-4, with TRBD1 identical over 9 bases. Germline loops: CDR1 LGHNA, CDR2 YNFKEQ. The CDR3 length is 15 residues. Trimming removed 4 bases from V and 5 bases from J; junction bases left unmatched: 5. In DNA, the CDR3 is TGTGCCAGCAGCCTGGCCGGGACAGGGAATGAAAAACTGTTTTTT. Translation gives CASSLAGTGNEKLFF.

The CDR3 loop is CASSLSRSPWEQYF. Written as DNA, the CDR3 is TGTGCCAGCAGTTTATCTCGGAGCCCCTGGGAGCAGTACTTC. The J gene is TRBJ2-7, the V gene TRBV27; no definite D call. The CDR3 is 14 amino acids. Trimming shortened V by 0 bases and J by 7 bases, and 13 bases separated the two germline ends. Germline values: CDR1 MNHEY, CDR2 SMNVEV (reference sequence).

This chain joins TRBV4-2 and TRBJ2-2; no firm D call. CDR1 is LGHNA, CDR2 YNFKEQ, per germline. V was pared by 6 bases and J by 1 base, with 9 bases between. This CDR3 has 14 amino acids. CDR3 sequence reads: CASRNTENTGELFF. The CDR3, as DNA: TGTGCCAGCAGAAACACAGAGAACACCGGGGAGCTGTTTTTT.

The V and J genes are TRBV10-2 and TRBJ2-4, with D unclear. V lost 2 bases, J lost 0 bases, and 11 bases lay in between. Germline CDR1 is WSHSY and CDR2 is SAAADI. The CDR3 contains 16 residues. This chain's CDR3 is CASSEPDDIAKNIQYF. The CDR3 DNA reads as TGCGCCAGCAGTGAGCCAGACGACATAGCCAAAAACATTCAGTACTTC.

A single count supports this clonotype. This rearrangement joins TRBV30 to TRBJ1-1; no clear D gene. V was pared by 0 bases and J by 1 base, with 9 bases between. This CDR3 region has 14 residues. CDR1 is GTSNPN, CDR2 SVGIG, per germline (reference sequence). The CDR3 nucleotides read TGTGCCTGGAGTGTACAACCGACGAACACTGAAGCTTTCTTT. This sequence encodes CAWSVQPTNTEAFF.

This clonotype has only one observation. The rearrangement joins TRBV6-6 to TRBJ2-7; D is ambiguous. V lost 0 bases and J 3 bases, leaving 12 bases between the germline ends. The CDR3 totals 15 residues. Germline CDR1 is MNHNY and CDR2 is SVGAGI (reference sequence). The CDR3 nucleotides read TGTGCCAGCAGTTACTCCGTATTCATCGGCTACGAGCAGTACTTC. Amino acids: CASSYSVFIGYEQYF.

This clonotype came up once. The rearrangement links TRBV6-1 to TRBJ2-3; 14 bases fit TRBD2. The CDR3 sequence is 16 residues long. V lost 6 bases, J lost 4 bases, and 6 bases stayed unmatched. Per germline, CDR1 MNHNS and CDR2 SASEGT. This CDR3 is CASRGTSGGRADTQYF. The CDR3 DNA is TGTGCCAGCAGGGGGACTAGCGGGGGCCGCGCAGATACGCAGTATTTT.

In this sample, this clonotype turned up a few times. This chain uses TRBV29-1 with TRBJ2-7, with TRBD1 as a possible D gene (5 bases). V was clipped by 4 bases and J by 4 bases, with 17 bases between them. CDR3 size: 14 residues. CDR1 and CDR2 from the germline V gene are SQVTM and ANQGSEA. Written as DNA, the CDR3 is TGCAGCGTTGGTGGGCCAGGGTTGATTTACGAGCAGTACTTC. Translated: CSVGGPGLIYEQYF.

The chain is built from TRBV29-1 and TRBJ2-7; possibly TRBD1 for D (6 bases). Deletions cut 2 bases from V and 3 bases from J, with 17 bases between. Germline CDR1 and CDR2: SQVTM and ANQGSEA. CDR3 size: 15 residues. CDR3 in amino acids: CSVERGKGVDYEQYF. The CDR3 DNA sequence: TGCAGCGTTGAAAGGGGGAAAGGGGTCGACTACGAGCAGTACTTC.